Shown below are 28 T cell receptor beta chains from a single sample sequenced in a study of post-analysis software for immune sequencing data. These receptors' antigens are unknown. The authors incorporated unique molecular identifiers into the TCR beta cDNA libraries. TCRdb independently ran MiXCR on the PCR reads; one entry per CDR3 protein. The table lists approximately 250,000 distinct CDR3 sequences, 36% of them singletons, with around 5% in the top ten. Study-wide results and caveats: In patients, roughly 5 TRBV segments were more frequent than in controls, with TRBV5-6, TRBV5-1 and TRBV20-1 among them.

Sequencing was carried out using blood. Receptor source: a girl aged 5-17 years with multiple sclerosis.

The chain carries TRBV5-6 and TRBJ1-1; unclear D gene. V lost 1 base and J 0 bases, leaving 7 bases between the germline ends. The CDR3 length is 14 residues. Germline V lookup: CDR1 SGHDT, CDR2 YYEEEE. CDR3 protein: CASSLRALNTEAFF. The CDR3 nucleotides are TGTGCCAGCAGCTTGAGGGCCCTGAACACTGAAGCTTTCTTT.

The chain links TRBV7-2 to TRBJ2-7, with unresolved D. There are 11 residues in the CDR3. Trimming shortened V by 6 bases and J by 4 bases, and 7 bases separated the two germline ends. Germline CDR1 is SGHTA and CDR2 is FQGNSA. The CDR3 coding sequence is TGTGCCAGCAGTGACCGTTACGAGCAGTACTTC. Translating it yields CASSDRYEQYF.

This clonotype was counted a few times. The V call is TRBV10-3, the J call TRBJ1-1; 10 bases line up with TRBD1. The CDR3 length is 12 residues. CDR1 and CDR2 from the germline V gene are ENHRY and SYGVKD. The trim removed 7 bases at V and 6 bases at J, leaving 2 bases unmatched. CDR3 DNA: TGTGCCATCATAGGACAGGGGGCTGAAGCTTTCTTT. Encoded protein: CAIIGQGAEAFF.

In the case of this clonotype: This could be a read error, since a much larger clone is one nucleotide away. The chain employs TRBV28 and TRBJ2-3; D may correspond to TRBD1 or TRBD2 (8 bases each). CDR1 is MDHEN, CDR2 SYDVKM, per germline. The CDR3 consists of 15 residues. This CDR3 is CASSLNKRGTGTQYF. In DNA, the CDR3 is TGTGCCAGCAGTTTAAACAAGCGGGGGACAGGTACGCAGTATTTT.

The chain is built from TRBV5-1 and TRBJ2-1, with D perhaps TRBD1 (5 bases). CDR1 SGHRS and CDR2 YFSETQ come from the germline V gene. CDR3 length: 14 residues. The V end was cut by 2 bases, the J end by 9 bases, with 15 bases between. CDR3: CASSFVAQGTEQFF. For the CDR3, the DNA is TGCGCCAGCAGCTTTGTTGCCCAGGGTACTGAGCAGTTCTTC. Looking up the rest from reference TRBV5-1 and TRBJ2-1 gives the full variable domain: KAGVTQTPRYLIKTRGQQVTLSCSPISGHRSVSWYQQTPGQGLQFLFEYFSETQRNKGNFPGRFSGRQFSNSRSEMNVSTLELGDSALYLCASSFVAQGTEQFFGPGTRLTVL.

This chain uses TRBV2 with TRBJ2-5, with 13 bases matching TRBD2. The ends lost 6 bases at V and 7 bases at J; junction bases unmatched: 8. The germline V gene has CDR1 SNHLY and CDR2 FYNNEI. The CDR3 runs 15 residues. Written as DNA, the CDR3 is TGTGCCAGCAGCCCGAGGACTAGCGGGAGCGGGACCCAGTACTTC. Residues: CASSPRTSGSGTQYF. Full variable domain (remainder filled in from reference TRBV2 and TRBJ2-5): EPEVTQTPSHQVTQMGQEVILRCVPISNHLYFYWYRQILGQKVEFLVSFYNNEISEKSEIFDDQFSVERPDGSNFTLKIRSTKLEDSAMYFCASSPRTSGSGTQYFGPGTRLLVL.

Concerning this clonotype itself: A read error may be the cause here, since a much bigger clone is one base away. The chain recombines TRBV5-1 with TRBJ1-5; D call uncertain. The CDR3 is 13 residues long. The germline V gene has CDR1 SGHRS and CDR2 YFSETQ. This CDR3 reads CTSSLAEDQPQHF. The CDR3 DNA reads TGCACCAGCAGCTTGGCAGAGGATCAGCCCCAGCATTTT.

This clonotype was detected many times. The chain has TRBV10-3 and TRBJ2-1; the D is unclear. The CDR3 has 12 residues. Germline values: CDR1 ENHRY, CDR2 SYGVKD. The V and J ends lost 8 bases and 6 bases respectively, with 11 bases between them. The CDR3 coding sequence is TGTGCCATCTTAGTCCCTCCCAATGAGCAGTTCTTC. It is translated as CAILVPPNEQFF.

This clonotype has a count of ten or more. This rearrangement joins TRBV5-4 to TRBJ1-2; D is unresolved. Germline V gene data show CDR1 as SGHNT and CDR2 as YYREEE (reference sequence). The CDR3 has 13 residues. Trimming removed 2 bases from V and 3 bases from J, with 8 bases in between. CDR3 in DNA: TGTGCCAGCAGCTTCGAGGGAGACTATGGCTACACCTTC. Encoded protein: CASSFEGDYGYTF.

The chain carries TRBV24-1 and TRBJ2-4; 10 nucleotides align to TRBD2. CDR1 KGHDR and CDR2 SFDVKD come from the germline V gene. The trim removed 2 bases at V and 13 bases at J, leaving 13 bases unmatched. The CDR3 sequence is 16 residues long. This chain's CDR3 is CATSDSSGSHYNEQYF. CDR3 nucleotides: TGTGCCACCAGTGATTCTAGCGGGAGCCATTACAATGAGCAGTACTTC.

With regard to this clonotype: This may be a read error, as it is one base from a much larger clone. CDR3 residues: CASSQPSDGHNHPQHF. The CDR3 region has the DNA TGTGCCAGCAGTCAACCATCGGACGGGCACAATCACCCCCAGCATTTT. This chain joins TRBV6-6 and TRBJ1-5; the D is unclear. CDR3 length equals 16 residues. Germline-derived CDR1 and CDR2 are MNHNY and SVGAGI (reference sequence).

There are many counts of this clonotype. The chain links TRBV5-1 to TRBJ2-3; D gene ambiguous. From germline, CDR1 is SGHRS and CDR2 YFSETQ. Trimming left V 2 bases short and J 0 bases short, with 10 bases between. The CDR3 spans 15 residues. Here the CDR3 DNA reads TGCGCCAGCAGCTTTGGCGGCGATAGCACAGATACGCAGTATTTT. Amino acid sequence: CASSFGGDSTDTQYF.

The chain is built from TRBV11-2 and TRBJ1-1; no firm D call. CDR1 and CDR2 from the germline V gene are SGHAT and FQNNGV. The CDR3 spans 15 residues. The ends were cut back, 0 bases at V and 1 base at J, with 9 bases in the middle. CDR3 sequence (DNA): TGTGCCAGCAGCTTAGATCTAACAGCGAACACTGAAGCTTTCTTT. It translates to CASSLDLTANTEAFF.

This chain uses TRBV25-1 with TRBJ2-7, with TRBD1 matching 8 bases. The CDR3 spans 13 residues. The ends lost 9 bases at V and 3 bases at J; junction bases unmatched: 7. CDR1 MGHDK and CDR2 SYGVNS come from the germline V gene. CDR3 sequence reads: CASTGTGHYEQYF. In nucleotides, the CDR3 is TGTGCCAGTACCGGGACAGGACACTACGAGCAGTACTTC.

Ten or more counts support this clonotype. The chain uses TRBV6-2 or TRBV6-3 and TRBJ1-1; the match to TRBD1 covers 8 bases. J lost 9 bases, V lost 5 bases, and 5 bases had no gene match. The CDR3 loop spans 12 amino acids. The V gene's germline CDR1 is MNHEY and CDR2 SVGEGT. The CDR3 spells CASSRDRIKAFF. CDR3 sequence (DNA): TGTGCCAGCAGTCGGGACAGGATAAAAGCTTTCTTT.

The CDR3 spells CSVPQSTGDLYGYTF. The CDR3 DNA sequence: TGCAGCGTCCCCCAATCAACAGGGGATCTTTATGGCTACACCTTC. The V and J genes are TRBV29-1 and TRBJ1-2; 7 bases are a match to TRBD1. J gave up 5 bases and V 6 bases, and 15 bases lay outside the gene matches. Germline CDR1 reads SQVTM; CDR2 reads ANQGSEA. This CDR3 comprises 15 residues.

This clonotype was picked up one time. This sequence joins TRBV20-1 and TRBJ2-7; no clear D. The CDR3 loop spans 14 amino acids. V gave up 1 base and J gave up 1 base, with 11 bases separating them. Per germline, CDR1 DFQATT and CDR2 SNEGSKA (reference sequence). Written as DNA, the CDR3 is TGCAGTGCTAGAGGGTCGGGCCTTTCCTACGAGCAGTACTTC. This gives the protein CSARGSGLSYEQYF.

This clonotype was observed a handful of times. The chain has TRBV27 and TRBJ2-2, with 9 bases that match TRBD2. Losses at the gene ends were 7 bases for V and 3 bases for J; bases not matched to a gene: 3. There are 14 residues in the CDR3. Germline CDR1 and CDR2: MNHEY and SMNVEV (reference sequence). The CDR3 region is CASTRTSDTGELFF. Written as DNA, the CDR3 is TGTGCCAGCACCAGGACTAGCGACACCGGGGAGCTGTTTTTT.

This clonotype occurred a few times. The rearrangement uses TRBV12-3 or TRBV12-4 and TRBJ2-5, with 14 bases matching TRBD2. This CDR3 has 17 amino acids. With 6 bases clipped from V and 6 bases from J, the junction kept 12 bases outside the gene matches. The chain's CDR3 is CASSLGTSGGPGKTQYF. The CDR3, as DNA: TGTGCCAGCAGCCTCGGGACTAGCGGGGGCCCTGGGAAGACCCAGTACTTC.

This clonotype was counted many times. CDR3 residues: CSARDPGSGEETQYF. CDR3 sequence (DNA): TGCAGTGCTAGAGATCCGGGGAGCGGGGAAGAGACCCAGTACTTC. The chain employs TRBV20-1 and TRBJ2-5; 7 positions match TRBD2. The CDR3 totals 15 residues. V dropped 0 bases and J dropped 3; count of bases not matched to a gene: 7. Germline CDR1 and CDR2: DFQATT and SNEGSKA (reference sequence).

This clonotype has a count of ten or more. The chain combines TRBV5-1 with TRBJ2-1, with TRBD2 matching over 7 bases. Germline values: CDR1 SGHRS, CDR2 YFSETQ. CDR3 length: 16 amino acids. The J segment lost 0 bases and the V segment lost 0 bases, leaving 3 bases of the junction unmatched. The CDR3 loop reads CASSLVGGSSYNEQFF. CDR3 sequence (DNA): TGCGCCAGCAGCTTGGTGGGAGGGAGCTCCTACAATGAGCAGTTCTTC.

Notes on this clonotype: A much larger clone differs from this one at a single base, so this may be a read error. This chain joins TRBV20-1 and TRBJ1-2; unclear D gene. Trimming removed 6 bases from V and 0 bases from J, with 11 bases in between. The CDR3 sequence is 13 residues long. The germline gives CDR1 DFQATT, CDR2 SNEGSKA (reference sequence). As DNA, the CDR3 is TGCAGTGCCCTTCTGGACGCTAACTATGGCTACACCTTC. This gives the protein CSALLDANYGYTF.

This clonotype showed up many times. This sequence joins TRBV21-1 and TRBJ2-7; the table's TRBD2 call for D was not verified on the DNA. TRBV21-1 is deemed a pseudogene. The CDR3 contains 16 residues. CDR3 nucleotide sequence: TGTGCCAGCAGCGCCTCCCAGGATAACGACTCCTACGAGCAGTACTTC. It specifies CASSASQDNDSYEQYF.

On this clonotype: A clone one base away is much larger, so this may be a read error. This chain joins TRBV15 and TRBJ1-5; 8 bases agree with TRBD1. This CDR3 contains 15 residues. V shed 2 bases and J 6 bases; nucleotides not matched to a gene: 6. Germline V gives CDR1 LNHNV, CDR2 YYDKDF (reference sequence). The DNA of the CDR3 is TGTGCCACCAGCAGACAGGGGGCGCGAGGTCAGCCCCAGCATTTT. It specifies CATSRQGARGQPQHF. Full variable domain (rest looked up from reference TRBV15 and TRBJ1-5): DAMVIQNPRYQVTQFGKPVTLSCSQTLNHNVMYWYQQKSSQAPKLLFHYYDKDFNNEADTPDNFQSRRPNTSFCFLDIRSPGLGDTAMYLCATSRQGARGQPQHFGDGTRLSIL.

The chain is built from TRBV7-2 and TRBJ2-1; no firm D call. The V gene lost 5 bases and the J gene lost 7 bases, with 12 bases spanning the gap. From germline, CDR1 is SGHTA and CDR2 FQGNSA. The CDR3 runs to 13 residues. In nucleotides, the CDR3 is TGTGCCAGCAGCCTGAGTGATACAAATGAGCAGTTCTTC. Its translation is CASSLSDTNEQFF.

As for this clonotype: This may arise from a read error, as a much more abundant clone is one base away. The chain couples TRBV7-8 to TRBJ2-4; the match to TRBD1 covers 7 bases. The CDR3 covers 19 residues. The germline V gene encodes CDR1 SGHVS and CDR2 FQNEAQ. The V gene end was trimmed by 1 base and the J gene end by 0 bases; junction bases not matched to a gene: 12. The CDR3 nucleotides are TGTGCCAGCAGCTTAGTAGTCAGGGGGTGCGGTTTAGCCAAAAACATTCAGTACTTC. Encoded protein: CASSLVVRGCGLAKNIQYF.

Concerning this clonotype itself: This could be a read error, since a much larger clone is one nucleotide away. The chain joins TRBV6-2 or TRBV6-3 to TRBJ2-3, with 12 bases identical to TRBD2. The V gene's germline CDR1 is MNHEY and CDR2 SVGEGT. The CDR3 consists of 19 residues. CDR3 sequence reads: CASSSGTSGLIISTGTQYF. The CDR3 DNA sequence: TGTGCCAGCAGTTCCGGGACTAGCGGGCTGATAATTAGCACAGGTACGCAGTATTTT.

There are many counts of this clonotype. The CDR3 DNA is TGTGCCAGCAGCCGTCGGACCGACAAAGAGACCCAGTACTTC. Its translation is CASSRRTDKETQYF. This chain uses TRBV3-1 with TRBJ2-5; D gene ambiguous. Germline values: CDR1 LGHDT, CDR2 YNNKEL (reference sequence). CDR3 length equals 14 residues. The V end was cut by 4 bases, the J end by 3 bases, with 12 bases between.